This TCR beta chain came from a study of tumor-infiltrating lymphocytes in oesophageal squamous cell carcinoma. Germline-derived CDR1 and CDR2 are MDHEN and SYDVKM. The CDR3 length is 17 residues. The V gene end was trimmed by 6 bases and the J gene end by 7 bases; junction bases not matched to a gene: 11. TCRdb re-called the PCR reads through MiXCR, storing one row per CDR3 protein. The sample consists of 12,000 or so distinct CDR3 sequences, 50% to 60% of them appearing once. This chain connects TRBV28 to TRBJ2-3; 15 nucleotides agree with TRBD2. The source material was esophageal tumor tissue. The receptor was derived from a female donor with esophageal squamous cell carcinoma. This CDR3 is CASSHPRGLAGGYTQYF. The DNA of the CDR3 is TGTGCCAGCAGCCATCCCAGAGGACTAGCGGGAGGGTATACGCAGTATTTT.